The rows below give T cell receptor beta chains drawn from one sample of a study of blood T cell repertoires in COVID-19. The method was immunoSEQ multiplex PCR; TCRdb's version includes in-frame clones alone and lacks a portion of them. The profile shows roughly 70,000 clones, around 82% of them singletons. Sequencing was performed on peripheral blood. Receptor source: a woman aged 60-75 years with acute or convalescent COVID-19. Each CDR3 is given with its conserved first and last residue. The D gene is left open where the match is weak. Clone size is stated in some rows and not others, as once, few, many or a class when expanded.

DNA: TGTGCCAGCAGTGAAGCTGGCTTCACCGGGGAGCTGTTTTTT
CDR3: CASSEAGFTGELFF
J: TRBJ2-2
D: NA
size: NA
V: TRBV6-1

DNA: TGTGCCAGCAGCCCAGGGTCCAAAGATCAGCCCCAGCATTTT
CDR3: CASSPGSKDQPQHF
J: TRBJ1-5
D: NA
size: few
V: TRBV5-6

DNA: TGTGCCAGCAGGACAGGGGGCCGGCAGGGCTATGGCTACACCTTC
CDR3: CASRTGGRQGYGYTF
J: TRBJ1-2
D: TRBD1
size: NA
V: TRBV5-4

DNA: TGTGCCAGCAGCGTCCGGGACTCCGGCGAAAAACTGTTTTTT
CDR3: CASSVRDSGEKLFF
J: TRBJ1-4
D: NA
size: NA
V: TRBV9

DNA: TGTGCCAGCAGCTTGGGACAGGGGGCGAACACCGGGGAGCTGTTTTTT
CDR3: CASSLGQGANTGELFF
J: TRBJ2-2
D: TRBD1
size: NA
V: TRBV5-6

DNA: TGTGCCAGCAGCCCGCAGGGGACACTGAACTCTGGAAACACCATATATTTT
CDR3: CASSPQGTLNSGNTIYF
J: TRBJ1-3
D: NA
size: NA
V: TRBV4-2

DNA: TGTGCCAGCAGCCATCCCCCGGGGACTGAAGCTTTCTTT
CDR3: CASSHPPGTEAFF
J: TRBJ1-1
D: NA
size: few
V: TRBV3-1/TRBV3-2

DNA: TGTGCCATCAGTACCGGGACACCGAACACTGAAGCTTTCTTT
CDR3: CAISTGTPNTEAFF
J: TRBJ1-1
D: NA
size: NA
V: TRBV10-3

DNA: TGCGCCAGCTACCTACTCCCCTACGAGCAGTACTTC
CDR3: CASYLLPYEQYF
J: TRBJ2-7
D: NA
size: NA
V: TRBV4-1

DNA: TGTGCCGAGAAAACACAGGGTCCGAGGAAACTGTTTTTT
CDR3: CAEKTQGPRKLFF
J: TRBJ1-4
D: NA
size: once
V: TRBV30

DNA: TGTGCCACCAGCAGAACCGGGACAGGGGGCACTGAAGCTTTCTTT
CDR3: CATSRTGTGGTEAFF
J: TRBJ1-1
D: TRBD1
size: few
V: TRBV15